This T cell receptor beta chain was recorded in a study of cytomegalovirus exposure and HLA in healthy donors (TCRdb year 2017). A note on the overall study: According to an earlier analysis of several hundred of the donors, 150 million to 200 million T cells yielded some 110 million unique TCR beta sequences and about 280 Gb of sequence data. Rather than using new phenotypic data, the later analysis identified candidate immune exposures from TCR beta sequences and from how often those sequences occurred across donors. HLA typing covered class I and class II loci at four-digit resolution. An early release covering roughly 580 HLA-typed donors comprised 250 to 350 gigabases of sequencing data and tens of millions of unique TCR sequences. Among roughly 400 genotyped donors of the cohort, an average of roughly 240,000 unique TCR beta nucleotide sequences were sequenced per donor, roughly 20% of them non-productive. Using immunosequencing, the study profiled T cell repertoires from about 610 subjects and related those repertoires to cytomegalovirus serostatus. Because of strong linkage in the cohort, roughly five DR-DQ haplotypes were treated as single units for association and clustering. Along with the roughly 700-subject first cohort, a separate validation cohort of around 110 different subjects was used. Every repertoire in the discovery cohort had been generated on one and the same sequencing platform. Typing coverage varied by locus: roughly 629-640 donors for A, B, C, DRB1 and DQB1; roughly 520 for DQA1; approximately 570 for DPA1; roughly 450 for DPB1. A later genetic analysis used genome-wide SNP genotypes for 398 of the 666 donors, treating that subset as a discovery cohort. A later analysis re-analyzed previously published TCR beta repertoires from roughly 690 donors and added high-resolution HLA genotyping to study TCR occurrence patterns. To predict cytomegalovirus infection status, the study combined high-throughput TCR immunosequencing, statistical association of individual TCRs with disease status, and machine learning. Of the roughly 400 genotyped donors, approximately 83% fell in the genetic ancestry cluster associated with self-reported Caucasian donors. The aim of the study was to test whether cataloging public T cell receptors could identify signatures of past pathogen exposure. Donor age, sex, ethnicity and CMV serostatus were compiled alongside the repertoire data. An earlier analysis of approximately 500 of the donors applied high-throughput TCR beta sequencing to assess whether each TCR beta V gene segment acted as functional or pseudogenic. Study-wide conclusions, independent of this receptor: The authors suggested that the approach could potentially be generalized to other disease states and immunological phenotypes. Three of the identified cytomegalovirus-associated TCR beta chains were confirmed in vitro to be specific for cytomegalovirus antigens. Because counts were too low, approximately 18 rarely observed V segments, including chromosome 9 orphons, were excluded from the earlier analysis of 587 of the donors. A later analysis found that TCR association rates varied across HLA loci, with DRB1 alleles showing the most associated TCRs and HLA-C alleles the fewest. A later analysis found that most CMV-associated TCR beta chains appeared HLA-restricted, with HLA associations seemingly driven largely by CMV exposure. An earlier analysis of approximately 590 of the donors showed that most TCR beta V segments appeared in productive rearrangements either about 87% or about 30% of the time, which broadly matched IMGT annotations. Cytomegalovirus status was reported to be diagnosed by the classifier with high specificity and sensitivity in both the original and validation cohorts. The presence/absence analyses assumed that sequencing depth was roughly uniform across donors, and that assumption may not be true. In a later analysis, several top co-occurrence clusters were reported to appear linked to parvovirus B19, influenza, CMV and Epstein-Barr virus. A later genetic analysis associated a missense DCLRE1C variant with V-gene and J-gene trimming of TCR beta chains, and an independent cohort replicated the association. The only immune exposure information available for the cohort was CMV serostatus. When HLA alleles, especially DR and DQ, strongly co-occurred, attributing TCR associations to individual alleles was difficult. Correlated functional status among segregating V segments might be attributable to linkage disequilibrium, but an unknown experimental factor could not be ruled out. A later analysis associated roughly 17,000 TCR beta sequences with specific HLA alleles at a false discovery rate of 0.05. The 87-base-pair reads could not distinguish some IMGT-functional V segments, including TRBV6-2 and TRBV6-3, so those segments were excluded. Because HLA typing was missing for some donors at each locus, association tests included only the typed subset. A further reported finding was that TCR beta sequences accurately predicted the HLA-A and HLA-B alleles for most subjects in the first cohort. Compared with equally common non-associated chains, HLA-associated TCR beta chains in a later analysis were more clonally expanded and had lower generation probabilities. The sequencing pipeline was judged likely to have produced a cluster of highly shared sequence variants as a technical artifact. This cohort had only TCR beta chains sequenced, and the lack of alpha or paired-chain data limited which features could be detected. A later genetic analysis reported fewer N-insertions in productive TCRs among donors in an Asian-associated ancestry cluster than the roughly 700-donor mean. The study gave a list of about 170 TCR beta chains associated with cytomegalovirus. Across donors, most TCR sequences were observed very rarely, whereas some public TCRs were present in many individuals.

The cohort consisted of 600 to 700 healthy bone marrow donors. All cohort members were sampled while nominally healthy, although unrecorded immune exposures were likely present. The donor tested CMV seronegative, placing the donor among the 352 seronegative members of the cohort. A peripheral blood sample was provided by each donor, and peripheral blood mononuclear cells were used for TCR beta sequencing. The Qiagen DNeasy Blood Extraction Kit was used to extract genomic DNA from the blood cell samples. The CDR3 starts with the cysteine, ends with the phenylalanine, and has 15 residues. The sequence is cut down to CDR3 DNA, 45 bases in frame from base 1. Clipping removes 3 bases from V and 5 bases from J, with 7 as the unmatched junction base count. According to the germline V gene, CDR1 reads KGHSH and CDR2 reads LQKENI. The library relied on the immunoSEQ multiplex PCR assay. For the multiplex PCR, a mixture combining 60 forward primers for TCR Vbeta segments and 13 reverse primers for TCR Jbeta segments was used. The CDR3 region of rearranged TCR beta genes was amplified from genomic DNA with a multiplex PCR assay. The Illumina HiSeq System was used to sequence the amplified TCR beta libraries as 87-base-pair reads. The authors processed their data as follows. A later analysis tallied 80 million to 95 million unique TCR beta chains across the 666 repertoires, and about 12 million of those chains were shared by two or more donors. Raw reads were error-corrected and collapsed into unique sequences by a nearest-neighbor algorithm in which closely related sequences were merged to remove PCR and sequencing errors. V, D and J gene segments were assigned by aligning CDR3 sequences to IMGT reference sequences. For a sequence to be retained, a match of at least six nucleotides was required to both a V gene segment and a J gene segment. A rearrangement counted as productive if the CDR3 had no stop codons and remained in frame with V and J, and every other rearrangement counted as non-productive. CDR3 was defined according to IMGT convention as the region running from the second conserved V-encoded cysteine to the conserved J-encoded phenylalanine. In an earlier analysis of 587 of the donors, sequences lacking an unambiguous match to a single V gene segment were excluded. An earlier analysis of 500 to 700 of the donors classified V segments as functional when productive rearrangements were above 56.7% and as segregating when the standard deviation between donors was above 5%. To diagnose cytomegalovirus status from the catalog of TCR beta chain sequences, a statistical classification framework was built. In a later analysis, V and J genes were assigned by comparing TCR nucleotide sequences against IMGT/GENE-DB human TR gene sequences. The TCRdist pipeline was used in a later analysis to assign CDR3 sequences and most-parsimonious VDJ recombination scenarios. In a later analysis, each TCR beta chain was defined by its CDR3 amino acid sequence together with its V-gene family, and reads lacking a unique V-gene family were excluded. A later analysis removed several hundred highly shared, low-generation-probability nucleotide sequences to deal with suspected cross-contamination and a sequencing artifact. A later analysis calculated a clonal expansion index for each public chain from normalized within-repertoire ranks of inferred template counts. Generation probabilities in a later analysis came from a VDJ recombination model fitted to out-of-frame rearrangements, and those results were checked against IGoR. In a later analysis, hypergeometric tests were used to score TCR-TCR, TCR-HLA and TCR-CMV co-occurrence, with a repertoire-size bias correction applied to TCR pairs. To estimate false discovery rates, a later analysis permuted the HLA or CMV assignments 20 times. In a later analysis, co-occurring TCRs were grouped with DBSCAN, and TCRdist sequence similarity was added when clustering was performed within HLA-allele-positive subsets. For co-occurrence clustering, repertoires with fewer than 30,000 or more than 120,000 public chains were excluded, along with five repertoires with anomalous nucleotide sharing. TCRdb retrieved this table from immuneACCESS and kept in-frame rearrangements only. Not all clones are present; in checked studies, unresolved V genes account for under half, and no reason is known for the remainder. V and J calls plus clone size are reproduced from that table; the DNA served to infer D and trimming. The sample records about 160,000 clones, around three quarters of which are singletons. Of the sample, around 1.5% falls within the top ten clones.

About this clone: There is no known antigen for this receptor. Base qualities are not provided; no much larger clone lies one nucleotide away.

Sequencing was performed on PBMCs. The sequence came from a man aged 35 to 55 in good health and CMV-seronegative. The rearrangement joined TRBV18 to TRBJ1-2; 9 junctional bases match TRBD1. The CDR3 protein: CASSPGQGDRYGYTF. Here is the DNA: TGTGCCAGCTCACCGGGACAGGGAGATCGGTATGGCTACACCTTC.